This T cell receptor beta chain stems from a study of control samples from healthy donors and cancer patients. This clone was detected only once. V was pared by 5 bases and J by 2 bases, with 7 bases of the junction left unmatched. Germline CDR1 and CDR2: SGHDT and YYEEEE. The CDR3 loop spans 16 amino acids. The table came from immunoSEQ multiplex PCR; TCRdb's copy has only in-frame clones and leaves some out. The sample contains about 83,000 clones, about nine tenths of which appear only once. Sequenced input: blood. The chain links TRBV5-6 to TRBJ1-4, with 9 bases matching TRBD1. This TCR came from a man in his forties or fifties in good health. The CDR3 region is CASSLSGQGTNEKLFF. The CDR3 region has the DNA TGTGCCAGCAGTTTGTCCGGACAGGGGACTAATGAAAAACTGTTTTTT.